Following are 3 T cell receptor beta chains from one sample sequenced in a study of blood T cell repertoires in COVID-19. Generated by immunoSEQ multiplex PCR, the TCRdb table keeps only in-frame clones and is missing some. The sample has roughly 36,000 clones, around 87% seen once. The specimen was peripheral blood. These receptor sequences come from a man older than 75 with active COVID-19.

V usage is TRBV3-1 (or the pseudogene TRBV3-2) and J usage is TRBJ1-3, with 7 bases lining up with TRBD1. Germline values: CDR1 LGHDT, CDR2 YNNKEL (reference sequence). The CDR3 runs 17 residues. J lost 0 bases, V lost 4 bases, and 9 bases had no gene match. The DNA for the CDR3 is TGTGCCAGCAGCCGAGTTCAGGGACAGTCCTCTGGAAACACCATATATTTT. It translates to CASSRVQGQSSGNTIYF.

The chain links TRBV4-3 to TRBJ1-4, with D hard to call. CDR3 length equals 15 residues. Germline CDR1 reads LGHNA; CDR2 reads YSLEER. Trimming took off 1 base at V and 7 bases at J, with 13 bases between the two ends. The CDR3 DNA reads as TGCGCCAGCAGCCAAGCGACATTTCTCGGTGAAAAACTGTTTTTT. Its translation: CASSQATFLGEKLFF.

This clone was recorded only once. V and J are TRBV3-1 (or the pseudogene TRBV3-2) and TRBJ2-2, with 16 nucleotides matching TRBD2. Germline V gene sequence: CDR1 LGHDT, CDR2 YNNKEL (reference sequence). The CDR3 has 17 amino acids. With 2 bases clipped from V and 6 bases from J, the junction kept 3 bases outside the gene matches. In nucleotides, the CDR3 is TGTGCCAGCAGCCAATCGGGACTAGCGGGGGGGTCCGGGGAGCTGTTTTTT. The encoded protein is CASSQSGLAGGSGELFF.